A single sample is the source of the 10 T cell receptor beta chains below, sequenced in a study of immune reconstitution after stem cell transplant in scleroderma. TCRdb re-called the RT-PCR reads through MiXCR, storing one row per CDR3 protein. The sample includes 1,500 to 2,000 distinct CDR3 sequences, roughly 7.4% of them seen just once. The specimen was obtained before or after autologous hematopoietic stem cell transplantation (not recorded which). The receptors derive from a male donor with systemic sclerosis.

This rearrangement joins TRBV19 to TRBJ2-3, with D perhaps matching TRBD2 (5 bases). The CDR3 sequence is 12 residues long. The germline V and J ends were trimmed by 6 bases and 8 bases, with 12 bases remaining between them. Germline V gene sequence: CDR1 LNHDA, CDR2 SQIVND (reference sequence). CDR3 sequence: CASSGRVGTQYF. In DNA form, the CDR3 reads TGTGCCAGTAGCGGGCGGGTCGGTACGCAGTATTTT.

In this sample, this clonotype is medium-sized (0.01 to 0.1%). The chain recombines TRBV18 with TRBJ2-2, with TRBD2 identical over 7 bases. CDR1 and CDR2 from the germline V gene are KGHSH and LQKENI. The CDR3 runs to 16 residues. The J segment lost 7 bases and the V segment lost 0 bases, leaving 8 bases of the junction unmatched. CDR3: CASSPPISGIGGELFF. CDR3 DNA: TGTGCCAGCTCACCACCGATAAGCGGGATTGGCGGGGAGCTGTTTTTT.

This clonotype was detected ten times or more. The chain has TRBV18 and TRBJ2-1, with D perhaps matching TRBD1 (6 bases). V was cut by 4 bases and J by 3 bases, with 16 bases left in between. This CDR3 contains 16 residues. Germline V gives CDR1 KGHSH, CDR2 LQKENI. DNA of the CDR3: TGTGCCAGCTCACTGGTCACGGACAGAATCTACAATGAGCAGTTCTTC. Amino acids: CASSLVTDRIYNEQFF.

The V call is TRBV5-1, the J call TRBJ1-1, with 9 positions matching TRBD1. Per germline, CDR1 SGHRS and CDR2 YFSETQ. The CDR3 consists of 18 residues. Unmatched junction bases numbered 13, after V lost 3 bases and J lost 1 base. The DNA of the CDR3 is TGCGCCAGCAGCTCACGACCAACGGGACAGGGCGGGAACACTGAAGCTTTCTTT. Its translation is CASSSRPTGQGGNTEAFF.

This clonotype is classed as medium-sized. The chain links TRBV20-1 to TRBJ2-1; D call uncertain. The CDR3 loop spans 11 amino acids. With 6 bases removed from V and 13 bases from J, the gap between germline ends came to 16 bases. Germline-derived CDR1 and CDR2 are DFQATT and SNEGSKA (reference sequence). This CDR3 is CSAQMDPLQFF. The DNA for the CDR3 is TGCAGTGCCCAGATGGACCCGCTTCAGTTCTTC.

Sample share makes this clonotype medium-sized. This chain's CDR3 is CASLMRLAGADTQYF. In nucleotides, the CDR3 is TGTGCCAGCTTGATGAGGCTAGCGGGGGCAGATACGCAGTATTTT. The gene calls are TRBV2 and TRBJ2-3; 10 bases line up with TRBD2. V was pared by 8 bases and J by 4 bases, with 9 bases of the junction left unmatched. Germline V CDR1 and CDR2: SNHLY, FYNNEI. There are 15 residues in the CDR3.

This clonotype is classed as medium-sized. The chain carries TRBV20-1 and TRBJ2-7, with TRBD1 matching over 8 bases. Per the germline V gene, CDR1 is DFQATT and CDR2 is SNEGSKA (reference sequence). V gave up 3 bases and J gave up 4 bases; unmatched junction bases: 8. This CDR3 contains 14 residues. The CDR3 reads CSASPGDRGYEQYF. The DNA of the CDR3 is TGCAGTGCTAGCCCTGGCGACAGGGGTTACGAGCAGTACTTC.

This clonotype is judged medium-sized. This chain connects TRBV7-9 to TRBJ2-3, with a weak D call TRBD2 (7 bases). This CDR3 has 16 amino acids. Per germline, CDR1 SEHNR and CDR2 FQNEAQ (reference sequence). The germline V and J ends were trimmed by 6 bases and 2 bases, with 18 bases remaining between them. The CDR3 spells CASRPVGRGLTDTQYF. The DNA for the CDR3 is TGTGCCAGCAGACCCGTCGGGCGGGGGCTCACAGATACGCAGTATTTT. Full variable domain (remainder filled in from reference TRBV7-9 and TRBJ2-3): DTGVSQNPRHKITKRGQNVTFRCDPISEHNRLYWYRQTLGQGPEFLTYFQNEAQLEKSRLLSDRFSAERPKGSFSTLEIQRTEQGDSAMYLCASRPVGRGLTDTQYFGPGTRLTVL.

By frequency in the sample, this clonotype is large. The chain joins TRBV2 to TRBJ1-2, with a weak D call TRBD1 (6 bases). The CDR3 loop spans 13 amino acids. Germline CDR1 SNHLY, CDR2 FYNNEI. Trimming shortened V by 10 bases and J by 3 bases, and 15 bases separated the two germline ends. The CDR3 sequence is CATLSGADYGYTF. The CDR3 region has the DNA TGTGCCACCCTTTCAGGGGCTGACTATGGCTACACCTTC.

About this clonotype: A much larger clone differs by one base, so this may be a read error. V and J are TRBV2 and TRBJ2-7; 7 positions match TRBD1. This CDR3 comprises 13 residues. Germline values: CDR1 SNHLY, CDR2 FYNNEI. Trimming at V came to 10 bases and at J to 9 bases, leaving 15 bases not matched to a gene. The CDR3 here is CATLDRTGHGQYF. The CDR3 coding sequence is TGTGCCACCCTAGACAGGACAGGACACGGGCAGTACTTC.